In its sample, the clone carrying this T cell receptor (beta chain) was seen many times. The antigen remains undetermined. Through template switching, a universal primer site was introduced, and the cDNA contained unique molecular identifiers. TCRdb reprocessed the 5' RACE reads via MiXCR and lists one record per CDR3 protein. In the table there are under 900,000 distinct CDR3 sequences, around 12% of which are singletons. These data are taken from a study of identical twins. General study points: Twins showed weaker excess sharing in their beta out-of-frame sequences. Those out-of-frame alpha sequences shared by twins showed an excess of low generation probability. The models gave estimates that fell short of the out-of-frame TCR alpha sharing seen in monozygotic twins.

The data also belong to a second study, concerning yellow fever vaccine responses in identical twins.

This clonotype originated in a woman aged 18 to 35 in good health. The sequenced material came from PBMCs.

Here the CDR3 reads CASSKGLADNEQFF. DNA of the CDR3: TGTGCCAGCAGCAAGGGACTAGCGGATAATGAGCAGTTCTTC. This chain uses TRBV7-9 with TRBJ2-1; 11 bases map to TRBD2. Germline V CDR1 and CDR2: SEHNR, FQNEAQ (reference sequence). The CDR3 runs to 14 residues. V was clipped by 5 bases and J by 7 bases; unmatched bases: 4.